This TCR beta chain is drawn from a study of T cell changes during pregnancy in multiple sclerosis. The CDR3 runs 16 residues. The V segment lost 5 bases and the J segment 5 bases; nucleotides outside the gene matches: 11. Germline CDR1 reads SGHRS; CDR2 reads YFSETQ. The data were produced by immunoSEQ multiplex PCR, yet TCRdb's version contains in-frame clones alone and is incomplete. Here the sample spans tens of thousands of clones, 85% to 95% being singletons. The source material was CD4+ T cells from peripheral blood mononuclear cells, sampled in the second trimester of pregnancy. This chain links TRBV5-1 with TRBJ2-2, with 8 bases that match TRBD1. This TCR came from a female donor with multiple sclerosis, enrolled in a pregnancy study. Here the CDR3 DNA reads TGCGCCAGCAGTAAACTCCAGGGGGCCGGTACCGGGGAGCTGTTTTTT. Its protein product is CASSKLQGAGTGELFF.